The clone carrying this T cell receptor beta chain was observed many times. Its antigen is unknown. The source of the sample is a study of regulatory T cells in long-lasting Graves disease. Both iRepertoire HTBI primers and Arm-PCR of CDR3 regions were used to build the TCR beta libraries. MiXCR was run by TCRdb on the multiplex PCR reads, yielding one entry per CDR3 protein. There are about 340,000 distinct CDR3 sequences in the sample; 20% occur only once, and less than 35% lies in the top ten. Trimming took off 2 bases at V and 4 bases at J, with 14 bases between the two ends. The V gene's germline CDR1 is SGHTA and CDR2 FQGTGA. The CDR3 totals 15 residues. Study conclusions and caveats: The persistent group shared 2,500 to 3,000 public clonotypes, more than the 966 shared by new patients. Accuracy could have been hurt by small sample size.

The time point is: persistent/refractory GD, antithyroid drugs over 5 years with positive TRAb. The TCR library was made from RNA extracted from PBMCs. The rearrangement links TRBV7-3 to TRBJ1-1, with a weak D call TRBD1 (6 bases). This sequence originates from a female donor with Graves disease. The input for sequencing was peripheral blood mononuclear cells (PBMCs), taken when the disease was refractory, from a patient treated with antithyroid drugs. CDR3 DNA: TGTGCCAGCAGCTTAGAGGCACAGGGAAGCACTGAAGCTTTCTTT. This encodes CASSLEAQGSTEAFF.